This TCR beta chain was sequenced in a study of blood T cells in healthy people across ages. The second PCR ran roughly 7 to 12 cycles with a sample-barcoded 5' primer and J-beta primers. TCRdb reprocessed the 5' RACE reads via MiXCR and lists one record per CDR3 protein. Of 650,000 to 1,000,000 distinct CDR3 sequences in the sample, about 34% are singletons; the top ten hold roughly 13%. Trimming cost V 1 base and J 3 bases, with 13 bases left between them. This CDR3 is 16 amino acids long. Germline V gene data show CDR1 as LNHNV and CDR2 as YYDKDF (reference sequence). This TCR was sampled from a man younger than 35 in good health. The gene calls are TRBV15 and TRBJ2-1, with TRBD1 as a possible D gene (5 bases). Sequenced input: blood. CDR3 protein: CATSRAAGPDYNEQFF. Here the CDR3 DNA reads TGTGCCACCAGCAGAGCCGCAGGGCCCGACTACAATGAGCAGTTCTTC.